The 29 T cell receptor beta chains given below trace back to one sample, sequenced in a study of regulatory T cells in long-lasting Graves disease. As to time point: persistent/refractory GD, antithyroid drugs over 5 years with positive TRAb. PBMC-derived RNA was used for the TCR library. Building of the TCR beta libraries involved iRepertoire HTBI primers and Arm-PCR of CDR3 regions. MiXCR, run by TCRdb on the multiplex PCR reads, gives a single entry per CDR3 protein. The table lists about 470,000 distinct CDR3 sequences, less than 25% of them singletons, with approximately 8% in the top ten. This specimen was peripheral blood mononuclear cells (PBMCs), taken when the disease was refractory, from a patient treated with antithyroid drugs. Receptors were obtained from a female donor with Graves disease.

The rearrangement joins TRBV6-1 to TRBJ2-7; 7 bases fit TRBD2. The ends lost 5 bases at V and 6 bases at J; junction bases unmatched: 16. The CDR3 totals 16 residues. The V gene's germline CDR1 is MNHNS and CDR2 SASEGT. This CDR3 is CASSKGSGTAHREQYF. CDR3 coding DNA: TGTGCCAGCAGTAAGGGAAGCGGGACCGCTCACCGCGAGCAGTACTTC.

As regards this clonotype: The germline gene is not matched at one end of the junction; a read error may be the cause. This chain uses TRBV7-7 with TRBJ2-2, with TRBD2 matching over 11 bases. The germline gives CDR1 SSHAT, CDR2 FNYEAQ (reference sequence). CDR3 size: 16 residues. CDR3 in DNA: TGTGCTAGCAGCCCCGCGCCTAGCGGGAGGACCGGGGAGCTGTTTTTT. Encoded protein: CASSPAPSGRTGELFF.

The chain joins TRBV3-1 to TRBJ2-3; TRBD2 aligns across 9 bases. Germline loops: CDR1 LGHDT, CDR2 YNNKEL (reference sequence). The CDR3 sequence is 19 residues long. Trimming removed 4 bases from V and 4 bases from J; junction bases left unmatched: 18. CDR3 sequence reads: CASSPQWGRLAGSPDTQYF. DNA for the CDR3: TGTGCCAGCAGCCCCCAGTGGGGACGGCTAGCGGGGTCCCCAGATACGCAGTATTTT.

The rearrangement joins TRBV7-9 to TRBJ1-4; maybe TRBD1 (5 bases). Germline-derived CDR1 and CDR2 are SEHNR and FQNEAQ (reference sequence). Trimming shortened V by 2 bases and J by 3 bases, and 22 bases separated the two germline ends. The CDR3 runs 19 residues. CDR3 nucleotides: TGTGCCAGCAGCTTACGACGGGGGGGAAGGAATGTGGCTAATGAAAAACTGTTTTTT. Translating it yields CASSLRRGGRNVANEKLFF.

There are a few counts of this clonotype. This sequence joins TRBV28 and TRBJ1-5; D gene unclear. Germline V gene data show CDR1 as MDHEN and CDR2 as SYDVKM. This CDR3 is 18 amino acids long. V lost 2 bases to trimming and J lost 0 bases, with 17 bases between them. Written as DNA, the CDR3 is TGTGCCAGCAGTTTAGGGCCAACTCAGACTTATAGCAATCAGCCCCAGCATTTT. Translated: CASSLGPTQTYSNQPQHF. Complete variable domain (other parts from reference TRBV28 and TRBJ1-5): DVKVTQSSRYLVKRTGEKVFLECVQDMDHENMFWYRQDPGLGLRLIYFSYDVKMKEKGDIPEGYSVSREKKERFSLILESASTNQTSMYLCASSLGPTQTYSNQPQHFGDGTRLSIL.

The table lists this clonotype with a few counts. CDR3 bases: TGCAGCGTTCTGGACCCCTCTGGGGACTACGAGCAGTACTTC. Encoded protein: CSVLDPSGDYEQYF. The chain is built from TRBV29-1 and TRBJ2-7; D ambiguous. This CDR3 has 14 amino acids. V was pared by 5 bases and J by 3 bases, with 17 bases between. From germline, CDR1 is SQVTM and CDR2 ANQGSEA.

This clonotype was observed a few times. The chain joins TRBV6-1 to TRBJ1-6, with 10 positions matching TRBD1. CDR3 size: 15 residues. CDR1 MNHNS and CDR2 SASEGT come from the germline V gene. With V trimmed by 4 bases and J by 10 bases, 7 bases remained unmatched. CDR3 in amino acids: CASSAGTGDYSPLHF. The CDR3 DNA is TGTGCCAGCAGTGCCGGGACAGGGGATTACTCACCCCTCCACTTT.

The chain combines TRBV11-3 with TRBJ2-1; 8 nucleotides agree with TRBD1. With 2 bases clipped from V and 9 bases from J, the junction kept 3 bases outside the gene matches. CDR1 and CDR2 from the germline V gene are SGHNT and YENEEA. The CDR3 spans 13 residues. In nucleotides, the CDR3 is TGTGCCAGCAGCTTACCAGGGGGCAGTGAGCAGTTCTTC. Encoded protein: CASSLPGGSEQFF.

The chain carries TRBV6-2 or TRBV6-3 and TRBJ2-1, with D unresolved. Germline V gene lookup returns CDR1 MNHEY and CDR2 SVGEGT. Trimming removed 5 bases from V and 8 bases from J, with 16 bases in between. The CDR3 spans 14 residues. In DNA form, the CDR3 reads TGTGCCAGCAGTGGACCCGCTTTATGGGATGAGCAGTTCTTC. It yields the protein CASSGPALWDEQFF.

This clonotype was seen ten or more times. The rearrangement uses TRBV12-3 or TRBV12-4 and TRBJ2-5, with 15 bases identical to TRBD2. This CDR3 comprises 14 residues. Trimming at V came to 6 bases and at J to 7 bases, leaving 3 bases not matched to a gene. CDR3 nucleotides: TGTGCCAGCAGCCCGGGACTAGCGGGAGGGACCCAGTACTTC. It encodes CASSPGLAGGTQYF.

This clonotype occurred many times. V and J are TRBV27 and TRBJ2-5, with 7 bases that match TRBD2. CDR3 size: 14 residues. Germline V lookup: CDR1 MNHEY, CDR2 SMNVEV (reference sequence). Trimming removed 6 bases from V and 2 bases from J; junction bases left unmatched: 6. The CDR3 DNA reads as TGTGCCAGCAGAATGGGACTACCTCAAGAGACCCAGTACTTC. Amino acids: CASRMGLPQETQYF.

The J gene is TRBJ2-2, the V gene TRBV5-1, with D perhaps matching TRBD1 or TRBD2 (5 bases each). CDR1 is SGHRS and CDR2 is YFSETQ in the germline V gene. The germline V and J ends were trimmed by 1 base and 6 bases, with 19 bases remaining between them. There are 17 residues in the CDR3. This CDR3 reads CASSLKGQGVGPGELFF. CDR3 DNA: TGCGCCAGCAGCTTGAAGGGGCAGGGAGTGGGTCCCGGGGAGCTGTTTTTT.

This clonotype was detected ten times or more. J is TRBJ1-2 and V is TRBV7-9; no firm D call. This CDR3 comprises 13 residues. V dropped 3 bases and J dropped 4 bases, with 9 bases sitting between them. The germline CDR1 and CDR2 sequences are SEHNR and FQNEAQ (reference sequence). Here the CDR3 DNA reads TGTGCCAGCAGCTTGTCGGAGGTCTATGGCTACACCTTC. The encoded protein is CASSLSEVYGYTF.

The genes are TRBV4-2 and TRBJ1-5; maybe TRBD1 (5 bases). This CDR3 comprises 16 residues. Per the germline V gene, CDR1 is LGHNA and CDR2 is YNFKEQ. V lost 0 bases and J 4 bases, leaving 13 bases between the germline ends. CDR3 sequence: CASSQDSRGRNQPQHF. In DNA form, the CDR3 reads TGTGCCAGCAGCCAAGATTCCCGGGGACGGAATCAGCCCCAGCATTTT.

The chain uses TRBV7-2 and TRBJ2-7; no clear D. The germline V gene has CDR1 SGHTA and CDR2 FQGNSA. V lost 3 bases and J lost 5, with 17 bases in between. The CDR3 sequence is 15 residues long. DNA of the CDR3: TGTGCCAGCAGCTTTGCCGGTGCAATTTCCCACGAGCAGTACTTC. Translation: CASSFAGAISHEQYF.

This clonotype was seen repeatedly, ten times or more. V and J are TRBV28 and TRBJ1-5; D is undetermined. Germline V gene sequence: CDR1 MDHEN, CDR2 SYDVKM. The CDR3 runs to 12 residues. V lost 4 bases and J lost 9, with 10 bases in between. CDR3 sequence: CASSSTLGPQHF. The CDR3 DNA is TGTGCCAGCAGTTCCACTCTGGGGCCCCAGCATTTT.

In this sample, this clonotype turned up many times. The chain is built from TRBV7-8 and TRBJ2-1; TRBD1 might be the D (5 bases). The germline CDR1 and CDR2 sequences are SGHVS and FQNEAQ. The CDR3 consists of 14 residues. The V gene lost 3 bases and the J gene lost 2 bases, with 8 bases spanning the gap. CDR3 loop: CASSFRGPYNEQFF. In DNA form, the CDR3 reads TGTGCCAGCAGCTTTAGGGGCCCCTACAATGAGCAGTTCTTC.

There are a few counts of this clonotype. The rearrangement links TRBV27 to TRBJ2-1; TRBD1 matches at 7 bases. V lost 5 bases, J lost 3 bases, and 7 bases stayed unmatched. The CDR3 spans 15 residues. Germline V gene lookup returns CDR1 MNHEY and CDR2 SMNVEV (reference sequence). The CDR3 protein is CASSRGTAGYNEQFF. The CDR3 nucleotides read TGTGCCAGCAGTAGAGGGACAGCAGGCTACAATGAGCAGTTCTTC.

The V call is TRBV7-2, the J call TRBJ1-2; D unresolved. Germline-derived CDR1 and CDR2 are SGHTA and FQGNSA. The CDR3 length is 14 residues. The ends were cut back, 6 bases at V and 11 bases at J, with 22 bases in the middle. The CDR3 loop reads CASREVVGIRRYTF. The CDR3, as DNA: TGTGCCAGCAGGGAAGTCGTCGGGATCCGGAGGTACACCTTC.

This clonotype was found many times. The J gene is TRBJ1-5, the V gene TRBV15, with D tentatively TRBD1 (5 bases). Germline V gene sequence: CDR1 LNHNV, CDR2 YYDKDF (reference sequence). Trimming cost V 6 bases and J 1 base, with 13 bases left between them. The CDR3 has 15 residues. CDR3 bases: TGTGCCACCAGGGGGACCAGAGCCAGCAATCAGCCCCAGCATTTT. The encoded protein is CATRGTRASNQPQHF.

For this clonotype: Being one base from a much bigger clone, this may be a read error. The chain is built from TRBV7-9 and TRBJ2-4; D may be TRBD1 (6 bases). The length of the CDR3 is 13 residues. In germline, CDR1 is SEHNR, CDR2 FQNEAQ (reference sequence). Trimming shortened V by 5 bases and J by 7 bases, and 12 bases separated the two germline ends. CDR3 DNA: TGTGCCAGCAGCCAAGTGGGGGCGAACATTCAGTACTTC. Protein product: CASSQVGANIQYF.

This clonotype was observed at least ten times. The chain links TRBV29-1 to TRBJ2-4, with D hard to call. Germline V gives CDR1 SQVTM, CDR2 ANQGSEA. Trimming pared 7 bases from V and 0 bases from J, leaving 16 bases between. The CDR3 consists of 15 residues. The CDR3 loop reads CSADGGDLAKNIQYF. The CDR3, as DNA: TGCAGCGCTGACGGCGGCGACCTAGCCAAAAACATTCAGTACTTC.

This clonotype was observed many times. This chain uses TRBV7-2 with TRBJ2-7, with a possible D match to TRBD2 (6 bases). The ends were cut back, 0 bases at V and 3 bases at J, with 12 bases in the middle. CDR1 and CDR2 (germline): SGHTA, FQGNSA. The CDR3 has 15 residues. Written as DNA, the CDR3 is TGTGCCAGCAGCTTAGCCCCGGGACTCTACTACGAGCAGTACTTC. Protein product: CASSLAPGLYYEQYF.

The sample holds many counts of this clonotype. The chain carries TRBV28 and TRBJ1-2, with 9 bases matching TRBD1. The ends lost 4 bases at V and 3 bases at J; junction bases unmatched: 3. This CDR3 region has 14 residues. From germline, CDR1 is MDHEN and CDR2 SYDVKM. The CDR3 is CASSSRQGDYGYTF. CDR3 DNA sequence: TGTGCCAGCAGTTCAAGACAGGGGGACTATGGCTACACCTTC.

Ten or more counts support this clonotype. This CDR3 fails to terminate in the conserved phenylalanine or tryptophan, so it likely reflects a read error. V is TRBV6-1 and J is TRBJ1-1; possible D gene TRBD1, 6 bases. Germline V CDR1 and CDR2: MNHNS, SASEGT. Trimming pared 6 bases from V and 0 bases from J, leaving 17 bases between. CDR3 size: 16 residues. Here the CDR3 reads CASSWGDKGMNTEAFL. The DNA of the CDR3 is TGTGCCAGCAGCTGGGGGGACAAAGGGATGAACACTGAAGCTTTCCTT.

This clonotype has only a few counts. The rearrangement joins TRBV3-1 to TRBJ1-2; TRBD1 agrees at 8 bases. J lost 7 bases, V lost 5 bases, and 9 bases had no gene match. Per the germline V gene, CDR1 is LGHDT and CDR2 is YNNKEL (reference sequence). The CDR3 consists of 14 residues. CDR3 DNA sequence: TGTGCCAGCAGCTCCCCCGGACAGGGATCTGGCTACACCTTC. This translates into CASSSPGQGSGYTF.

This chain connects TRBV24-1 to TRBJ1-5, with TRBD1 matching 7 bases. Germline assignment: CDR1 KGHDR and CDR2 SFDVKD. Trimming cost V 4 bases and J 0 bases; bases outside gene matches: 5. The CDR3 is 16 residues long. CDR3 amino acids: CATSDPGQSSNQPQHF. The CDR3 nucleotides read TGTGCCACCAGTGACCCGGGACAGAGTAGCAATCAGCCCCAGCATTTT.

A remark on this clonotype: An end of the junction does not agree with germline; a read error may underlie this. The genes are TRBV12-3 or TRBV12-4 and TRBJ1-5, with a weak D call TRBD1 (5 bases). CDR3 length equals 13 residues. The CDR3 bases are TGTGCCAGCAGTGTGGGGGAGAATCAGCTCCAGCATTTT. It specifies CASSVGENQLQHF.

This clonotype was counted at least ten times. The V gene is TRBV27, the J gene TRBJ2-7; D is possibly TRBD1 (6 bases). V lost 5 bases, J lost 6 bases, and 17 bases lay in between. Germline assignment: CDR1 MNHEY and CDR2 SMNVEV (reference sequence). This CDR3 is 14 amino acids long. DNA of the CDR3: TGTGCCAGCAGTGACGGGACAATAGGTATCGAGCAGTACTTC. Protein product: CASSDGTIGIEQYF.